Each of the 27 T cell receptor beta chains below was sequenced from the same sample in a study of cytomegalovirus exposure and HLA in healthy donors. 13 Jbeta primers and 60 Vbeta primers were used for the PCR. Using immunoSEQ multiplex PCR, the repertoire was profiled, and TCRdb retains in-frame clones only, with some absent. This table holds tens of thousands of clones, approximately 71% found once. Specimen: PBMCs. Receptors were obtained from a man in his thirties or forties in good health and CMV-seronegative.

The sample holds a few counts of this clone. This sample also contains other DNA sequences that code for the same CDR3. The chain has TRBV5-1 and TRBJ2-5, with 8 positions matching TRBD2. The CDR3 is made up of 15 amino acids. V was clipped by 4 bases and J by 2 bases; unmatched bases: 7. CDR1 is SGHRS, CDR2 YFSETQ, per germline. In DNA form, the CDR3 reads TGCGCCAGCAGCCGATTGGGGACTAGACAAGAGACCCAGTACTTC. Its protein is CASSRLGTRQETQYF.

The CDR3 DNA sequence: TGTGCCAGCAGCCGACAGGGTGTTTATGAAAAACTGTTTTTT. This gives the protein CASSRQGVYEKLFF. V and J are TRBV28 and TRBJ1-4; 7 nucleotides match TRBD1. The V segment lost 6 bases and the J segment 6 bases; nucleotides outside the gene matches: 7. CDR1 is MDHEN, CDR2 SYDVKM, per germline. This CDR3 contains 14 residues.

V and J are TRBV5-6 and TRBJ2-2; no firm D call. The V end was cut by 0 bases, the J end by 0 bases, with 6 bases between. Germline V gene lookup returns CDR1 SGHDT and CDR2 YYEEEE. This CDR3 region has 15 residues. CDR3 sequence: CASSLGAANTGELFF. The CDR3, as DNA: TGTGCCAGCAGCTTGGGGGCAGCGAACACCGGGGAGCTGTTTTTT.

This clone came up once. The chain uses TRBV18 and TRBJ2-5; D is perhaps TRBD2 (5 bases). CDR3 size: 14 residues. Per germline, CDR1 KGHSH and CDR2 LQKENI. V lost 3 bases and J lost 1, with 9 bases in between. DNA for the CDR3: TGTGCCAGCTCACCGAGGGCCCTCCAAGAGACCCAGTACTTC. It translates to CASSPRALQETQYF.

The chain has TRBV7-2 and TRBJ2-7; D may be TRBD1 (5 bases). V was trimmed by 5 bases and J by 6 bases, leaving 14 bases between them. The CDR3 spans 13 residues. Germline values: CDR1 SGHTA, CDR2 FQGNSA. CDR3 nucleotide sequence: TGTGCCAGCAGCCCGAGAATGGGGCTCGAGCAGTACTTC. It is translated as CASSPRMGLEQYF. Filled out from reference TRBV7-2 and TRBJ2-7, the complete variable domain reads GAGVSQSPSNKVTEKGKDVELRCDPISGHTALYWYRQSLGQGLEFLIYFQGNSAPDKSGLPSDRFSAERTGGSVSTLTIQRTQQEDSAVYLCASSPRMGLEQYFGPGTRLTVT.

The rearrangement joins TRBV29-1 to TRBJ2-3; 10 nucleotides match TRBD1. Losses at the gene ends were 5 bases for V and 2 bases for J; bases not matched to a gene: 7. The germline gives CDR1 SQVTM, CDR2 ANQGSEA. The CDR3 loop spans 15 amino acids. CDR3 sequence reads: CSVHGTGVFTDTQYF. In DNA form, the CDR3 reads TGCAGCGTTCACGGGACAGGGGTATTCACAGATACGCAGTATTTT.

The chain uses TRBV6-1 and TRBJ2-5; 8 nucleotides align to TRBD2. The CDR3 loop spans 16 amino acids. Germline CDR1 MNHNS, CDR2 SASEGT. The V segment lost 4 bases and the J segment 2 bases; nucleotides outside the gene matches: 9. The CDR3 DNA reads as TGTGCCAGCAGTGTTCAACCTAGCGGGCCACAAGAGACCCAGTACTTC. Its protein is CASSVQPSGPQETQYF.

The table lists this clone with a count of one. The chain has TRBV4-2 and TRBJ2-2; 8 positions match TRBD2. The CDR3 runs to 15 residues. Per the germline V gene, CDR1 is LGHNA and CDR2 is YNFKEQ. V dropped 1 base and J dropped 5; count of bases not matched to a gene: 3. The CDR3 nucleotides read TGTGCCAGCAGCCAAGCGGGAGGGAAGACCGGGGAGCTGTTTTTT. It yields the protein CASSQAGGKTGELFF.

The V call is TRBV2, the J call TRBJ2-7, with a weak D call TRBD1 (6 bases). Germline CDR1 is SNHLY and CDR2 is FYNNEI. Trimming cost V 5 bases and J 0 bases, with 11 bases left between them. CDR3 length: 14 residues. CDR3: CASSQGSGSYEQYF. CDR3 bases: TGTGCCAGCAGTCAGGGGTCGGGCTCCTACGAGCAGTACTTC. Using reference TRBV2 and TRBJ2-7 for the parts outside the CDR3, the full variable domain is EPEVTQTPSHQVTQMGQEVILRCVPISNHLYFYWYRQILGQKVEFLVSFYNNEISEKSEIFDDQFSVERPDGSNFTLKIRSTKLEDSAMYFCASSQGSGSYEQYFGPGTRLTVT.

The V gene is TRBV6-5, the J gene TRBJ2-2, with D perhaps TRBD2 (6 bases). V gave up 0 bases and J gave up 3 bases, with 11 bases separating them. The CDR3 sequence is 16 residues long. Germline CDR1 is MNHEY and CDR2 is SVGAGI. The CDR3 bases are TGTGCCAGCAGTTACTCGACCGGAGGGTACACCGGGGAGCTGTTTTTT. Translating it yields CASSYSTGGYTGELFF.

CDR3 DNA sequence: TGTGCCAGCAGCCCCCCTCACAGGGCTAACTATGGCTACACCTTC. This gives the protein CASSPPHRANYGYTF. The chain has TRBV21-1 and TRBJ1-2; the table calls TRBD1, which could not be checked here. TRBV21-1 is a documented pseudogene. The CDR3 totals 15 residues.

The V call is TRBV19, the J call TRBJ1-1; TRBD1 matches 7 bases. V shed 7 bases and J 6 bases; nucleotides not matched to a gene: 11. The CDR3 contains 14 residues. Germline values: CDR1 LNHDA, CDR2 SQIVND (reference sequence). The CDR3 reads CASTTTGTSAEAFF. In DNA form, the CDR3 reads TGTGCCAGTACCACGACAGGGACGTCGGCTGAAGCTTTCTTT.

The genes are TRBV5-8 and TRBJ2-3; 10 bases align to TRBD2. The germline CDR1 and CDR2 sequences are SGHTS and YDEGEE. CDR3 length equals 18 residues. After removal of 0 bases from V and 4 bases from J, the junction contained 11 bases not matched to a gene. The CDR3 region is CASSLVLAGVSNSDTQYF. The CDR3 nucleotides are TGTGCCAGCAGCTTGGTGCTAGCGGGAGTTTCAAACTCAGATACGCAGTATTTT.

The chain combines TRBV21-1 with TRBJ1-1; the listed D gene, TRBD1, was not tested against the DNA. TRBV21-1 is an annotated pseudogene. The CDR3 runs 19 residues. CDR3 in DNA: TGTGCCAGCAGCAGACTCCCCAACGGCAAGACAGGGGAAGTCACTGAAGCTTTCTTT. This translates into CASSRLPNGKTGEVTEAFF.

The gene calls are TRBV19 and TRBJ2-3, with a weak D call TRBD1 (6 bases). V was shortened by 3 bases and J by 0 bases, with 10 bases between the two germline ends. This CDR3 has 15 amino acids. Per germline, CDR1 LNHDA and CDR2 SQIVND (reference sequence). CDR3 DNA: TGTGCCAGTAGTATGGGGACAACTAGCACAGATACGCAGTATTTT. Its protein product is CASSMGTTSTDTQYF.

This chain uses TRBV11-2 with TRBJ1-5; possible D gene TRBD1, 6 bases. V dropped 4 bases and J dropped 4 bases, with 8 bases sitting between them. The CDR3 covers 13 residues. Germline-derived CDR1 and CDR2 are SGHAT and FQNNGV. CDR3 nucleotide sequence: TGTGCCAGCAGCTCGCAGGGGAATCAGCCCCAGCATTTT. As protein: CASSSQGNQPQHF. Looking up the rest from reference TRBV11-2 and TRBJ1-5 gives the full variable domain: EAGVAQSPRYKIIEKRQSVAFWCNPISGHATLYWYQQILGQGPKLLIQFQNNGVVDDSQLPKDRFSAERLKGVDSTLKIQPAKLEDSAVYLCASSSQGNQPQHFGDGTRLSIL.

The CDR3 DNA follows: TGCGCCAGCAGTGAGTCGGGAGGCCACAATGAGCAGTTCTTC. This encodes CASSESGGHNEQFF. The rearrangement uses TRBV10-1 and TRBJ2-1; a weak D match, TRBD2 (6 bases). The CDR3 spans 14 residues. V shed 0 bases and J shed 5 bases, with 8 bases lying between them. Germline CDR1 and CDR2: WNHNN and SYGVQD (reference sequence).

The CDR3 DNA reads as TGTGCCAGCAGCGTGGGGACAGGGGGCGACCAAGAGACCCAGTACTTC. The encoded protein is CASSVGTGGDQETQYF. The rearrangement uses TRBV9 and TRBJ2-5; TRBD1 agrees at 12 bases. Germline loops: CDR1 SGDLS, CDR2 YYNGEE. CDR3 size: 16 residues. Unmatched junction bases numbered 2, after V lost 2 bases and J lost 0 bases. The complete variable domain, with remaining parts taken from reference TRBV9 and TRBJ2-5, reads DSGVTQTPKHLITATGQRVTLRCSPRSGDLSVYWYQQSLDQGLQFLIQYYNGEERAKGNILERFSAQQFPDLHSELNLSSLELGDSALYFCASSVGTGGDQETQYFGPGTRLLVL.

This clone was seen a few times. This chain links TRBV7-9 with TRBJ1-2, with 8 nucleotides matching TRBD1. Trimming took 5 bases from V and 7 from J; bases not matched to a gene: 12. This CDR3 spans 15 amino acids. Germline loops: CDR1 SEHNR, CDR2 FQNEAQ (reference sequence). CDR3 loop: CASSHGDRGLGGYTF. CDR3 DNA sequence: TGTGCCAGCAGCCACGGAGACAGGGGCCTGGGTGGCTACACCTTC. Filled out from reference TRBV7-9 and TRBJ1-2, the complete variable domain reads DTGVSQNPRHKITKRGQNVTFRCDPISEHNRLYWYRQTLGQGPEFLTYFQNEAQLEKSRLLSDRFSAERPKGSFSTLEIQRTEQGDSAMYLCASSHGDRGLGGYTFGSGTRLTVV.

This chain uses TRBV5-1 with TRBJ2-7; 7 nucleotides align to TRBD2. Germline values: CDR1 SGHRS, CDR2 YFSETQ. The CDR3 totals 14 residues. V lost 2 bases, J lost 9 bases, and 11 bases stayed unmatched. CDR3: CASSLMRGSLVQYF. The CDR3 bases are TGCGCCAGCAGCTTAATGCGCGGGAGCCTCGTGCAGTACTTC.

The chain uses TRBV5-1 and TRBJ2-5, with 8 bases lining up with TRBD1. The last part of the DNA fits TRBJ2-7 better; the J call may be wrong. Per the germline V gene, CDR1 is SGHRS and CDR2 is YFSETQ. The CDR3 loop spans 14 amino acids. The CDR3 nucleotides read TGCGCCAGCAGAAGGACAGGGCTAACCTACGAGCAGTACTTC. This codes for CASRRTGLTYEQYF.

This chain connects TRBV7-6 to TRBJ2-1; possible D gene TRBD1, 6 bases. Germline CDR1 reads SGHVS; CDR2 reads FNYEAQ. The V gene lost 4 bases and the J gene lost 8 bases, with 9 bases spanning the gap. CDR3 length: 12 amino acids. The CDR3 sequence: CASSSQGHEQFF. CDR3 in DNA: TGTGCCAGCAGCTCACAGGGTCATGAGCAGTTCTTC.

The rearrangement uses TRBV28 and TRBJ2-7; 8 nucleotides agree with TRBD1. The CDR3 loop spans 13 amino acids. Trimming took 10 bases from V and 2 from J; bases not matched to a gene: 7. In germline, CDR1 is MDHEN, CDR2 SYDVKM. CDR3 DNA: TGTGCCACCATGACAGGGGATACCTACGAGCAGTACTTC. This codes for CATMTGDTYEQYF.

The V gene is TRBV29-1, the J gene TRBJ1-2; TRBD1 agrees at 9 bases. The germline V gene has CDR1 SQVTM and CDR2 ANQGSEA. The CDR3 has 16 residues. V lost 3 bases and J lost 3; bases outside the gene matches: 11. CDR3 bases: TGCAGCGTTGATGCCGCACAGGGGGCGCCGGACTATGGCTACACCTTC. It translates to CSVDAAQGAPDYGYTF.

The rearrangement links TRBV18 to TRBJ1-1; 9 bases line up with TRBD1. Per the germline V gene, CDR1 is KGHSH and CDR2 is LQKENI. V was clipped by 5 bases and J by 0 bases; unmatched bases: 7. The CDR3 sequence is 16 residues long. CDR3 sequence reads: CASSRGQGVLNTEAFF. The CDR3 DNA sequence: TGTGCCAGCTCAAGGGGACAGGGAGTGTTGAACACTGAAGCTTTCTTT.

This clone was counted only a few times. The chain recombines TRBV4-1 with TRBJ1-3; the match to TRBD1 covers 7 bases. The CDR3 covers 16 residues. V was clipped by 1 base and J by 0 bases; unmatched bases: 3. Looked up from germline, CDR1 is MGHRA and CDR2 is YSYEKL. The DNA for the CDR3 is TGCGCCAGCAGCCAAGGTGGGACAGCCTCTGGAAACACCATATATTTT. It encodes CASSQGGTASGNTIYF.

The V and J genes are TRBV15 and TRBJ1-3; D call uncertain. CDR3 length: 15 amino acids. V gave up 0 bases and J gave up 3 bases, with 9 bases separating them. Germline V gene data show CDR1 as LNHNV and CDR2 as YYDKDF (reference sequence). The CDR3: CATSRDRGNGNTIYF. CDR3 DNA: TGTGCCACCAGCAGAGATCGGGGAAATGGAAACACCATATATTTT. Looking up the rest from reference TRBV15 and TRBJ1-3 gives the full variable domain: DAMVIQNPRYQVTQFGKPVTLSCSQTLNHNVMYWYQQKSSQAPKLLFHYYDKDFNNEADTPDNFQSRRPNTSFCFLDIRSPGLGDTAMYLCATSRDRGNGNTIYFGEGSWLTVV.